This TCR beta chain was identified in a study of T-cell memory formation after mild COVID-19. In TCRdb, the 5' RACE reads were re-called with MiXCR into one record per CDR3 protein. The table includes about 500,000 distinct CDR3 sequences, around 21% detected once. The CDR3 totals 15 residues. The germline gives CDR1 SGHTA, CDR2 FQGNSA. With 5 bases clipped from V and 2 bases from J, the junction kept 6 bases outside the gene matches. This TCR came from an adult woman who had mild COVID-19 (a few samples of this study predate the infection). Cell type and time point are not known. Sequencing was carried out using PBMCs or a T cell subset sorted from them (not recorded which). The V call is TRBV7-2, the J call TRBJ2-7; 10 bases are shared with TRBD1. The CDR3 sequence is CASSDWGQGPYEQYF. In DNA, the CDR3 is TGTGCCAGCAGCGACTGGGGACAGGGGCCCTACGAGCAGTACTTC.